The text below deals with one TCR beta chain. The data derive from a study of blood T cells in healthy people across ages. This CDR3 has 14 amino acids. V was shortened by 5 bases and J by 1 base, with 11 bases between the two germline ends. Per germline, CDR1 MDHEN and CDR2 SYDVKM. PCR was performed a second time for about 6 to 12 cycles using a sample-barcoded 5' primer and a J-beta primer mix. Each cDNA molecule was tagged by a template-switch adaptor with 12 random nucleotides. TCRdb re-called the 5' RACE reads with MiXCR, one entry per CDR3 protein. The table has approximately 830,000 distinct CDR3 sequences, approximately 59% seen once; the top ten hold 25% to 35%.

V is TRBV28 and J is TRBJ2-5; D is ambiguous. This TCR derives from a man younger than 40 in good health. Sequencing was performed on blood. This chain's CDR3 is CASSHLDGQETQYF. The CDR3 region has the DNA TGTGCCAGCAGTCATCTGGACGGCCAAGAGACCCAGTACTTC. The whole variable domain, filled in from reference TRBV28 and TRBJ2-5, reads DVKVTQSSRYLVKRTGEKVFLECVQDMDHENMFWYRQDPGLGLRLIYFSYDVKMKEKGDIPEGYSVSREKKERFSLILESASTNQTSMYLCASSHLDGQETQYFGPGTRLLVL.